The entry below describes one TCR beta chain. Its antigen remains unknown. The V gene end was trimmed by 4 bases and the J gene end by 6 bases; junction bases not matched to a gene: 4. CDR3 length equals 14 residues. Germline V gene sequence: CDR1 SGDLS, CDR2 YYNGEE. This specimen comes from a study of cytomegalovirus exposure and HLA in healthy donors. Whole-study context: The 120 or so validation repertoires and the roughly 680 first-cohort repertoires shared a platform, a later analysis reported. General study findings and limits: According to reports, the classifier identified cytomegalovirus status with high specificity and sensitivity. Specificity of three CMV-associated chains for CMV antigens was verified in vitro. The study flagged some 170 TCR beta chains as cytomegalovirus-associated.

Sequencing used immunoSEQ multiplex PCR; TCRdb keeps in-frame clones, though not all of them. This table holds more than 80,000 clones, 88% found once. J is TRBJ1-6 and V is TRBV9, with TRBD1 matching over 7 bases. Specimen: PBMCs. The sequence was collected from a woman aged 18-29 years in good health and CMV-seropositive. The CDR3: CASSPGQINSPLHF. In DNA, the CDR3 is TGTGCCAGCAGCCCGGGACAGATTAATTCACCCCTCCACTTT.